This T cell receptor beta chain is drawn from a study of beta chain features in type 1 diabetes. Overall study results and limits: In type 1 diabetes patients, VDJ junctions had fewer insertions; deletions at these junctions were more frequent.

This clone was observed a handful of times. Antigen unknown. It was one heparinised blood draw, averaging around 120 mL, that each donor gave. The whole isolated RNA underwent reverse transcription, so sequencing captured expressed TCRB transcripts. Only in-frame clones appear in the TCRdb table, and some are missing; sequencing was by immunoSEQ multiplex PCR. The sample shows under 450,000 clones, 11% to 15% of them seen only once. Source material: naive CD4+ T cells from blood. This TCR was sampled from a man aged 25 to 45 in good health.

As DNA, the CDR3 is TGCGCCAGCAGCCACCCTAGGGAGGGGGAACGCTACGAGCAGTACTTC. It encodes CASSHPREGERYEQYF. This chain connects TRBV4-3 to TRBJ2-7; tentatively, D is TRBD2 (7 bases). There are 16 residues in the CDR3. Trimming left V 3 bases short and J 3 bases short, with 18 bases between. Looked up from germline, CDR1 is LGHNA and CDR2 is YSLEER.